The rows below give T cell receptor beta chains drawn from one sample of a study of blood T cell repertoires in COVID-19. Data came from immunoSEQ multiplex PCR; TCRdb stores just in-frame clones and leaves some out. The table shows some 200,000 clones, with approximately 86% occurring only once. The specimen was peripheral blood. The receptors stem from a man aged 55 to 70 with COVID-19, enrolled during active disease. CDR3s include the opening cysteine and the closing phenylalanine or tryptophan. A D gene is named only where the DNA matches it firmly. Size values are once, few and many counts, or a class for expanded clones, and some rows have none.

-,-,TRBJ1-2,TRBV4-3,CASSQDRGNYGYTF,TGCGCCAGCAGCCAAGATCGCGGGAACTATGGCTACACCTTC
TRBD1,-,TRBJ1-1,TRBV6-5,CASSYSGAGGTEAFF,TGTGCCAGCAGTTACTCTGGCGCAGGGGGCACTGAAGCTTTCTTT
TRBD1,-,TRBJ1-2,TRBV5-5,CASSLEGAKNYGYTF,TGTGCCAGCAGCTTGGAGGGGGCTAAGAACTATGGCTACACCTTC
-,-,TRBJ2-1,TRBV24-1,CATSDFYTGEQFF,TGTGCCACCAGTGATTTTTATACAGGGGAGCAGTTCTTC
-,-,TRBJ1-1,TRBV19,CASTNLGTEAFF,TGTGCCAGTACGAACCTAGGCACTGAAGCTTTCTTT
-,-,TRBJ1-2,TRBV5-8,CASSPLLGRGRRGYTF,TGTGCCAGCAGCCCCCTCCTGGGGAGGGGGAGGAGGGGCTACACCTTC
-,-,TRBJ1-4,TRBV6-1,CASSARGPGTNEKLFF,TGTGCCAGCAGTGCCCGAGGACCGGGGACTAATGAAAAACTGTTTTTT
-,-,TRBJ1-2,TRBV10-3,CAISDLPGNYGYTF,TGTGCCATCAGTGATCTCCCCGGGAACTATGGCTACACCTTC
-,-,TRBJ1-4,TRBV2,CASSEDGTRNEKLFF,TGTGCCAGCAGTGAAGACGGGACAAGGAATGAAAAACTGTTTTTT
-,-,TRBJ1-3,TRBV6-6,CASSPSATRGGNTIYF,TGTGCCAGCAGCCCCTCGGCGACACGGGGGGGAAACACCATATATTTT
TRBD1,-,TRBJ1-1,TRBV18,CASSLQGRTEAFF,TGTGCCAGCTCGCTACAGGGGCGAACTGAAGCTTTCTTT
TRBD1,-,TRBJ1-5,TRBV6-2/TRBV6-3,CASSYSHRGDQPQHF,TGTGCCAGCAGTTACTCCCACAGGGGGGATCAGCCCCAGCATTTT
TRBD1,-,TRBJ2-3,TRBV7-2,CASSSIGDRGPDTQYF,TGTGCCAGCAGCTCCATAGGGGACAGGGGACCAGATACGCAGTATTTT
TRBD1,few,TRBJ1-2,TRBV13,CASSLEGGGNYGYTF,TGTGCCAGCAGCTTAGAAGGAGGGGGCAACTATGGCTACACCTTC
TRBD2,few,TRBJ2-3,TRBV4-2,CASSQVRAGGLTQYF,TGTGCCAGCAGCCAAGTACGAGCGGGAGGACTCACGCAGTATTTT
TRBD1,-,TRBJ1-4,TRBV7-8,CASSLTPRGQPNEKLFF,TGTGCCAGCAGCTTAACCCCCAGGGGGCAGCCAAATGAAAAACTGTTTTTT
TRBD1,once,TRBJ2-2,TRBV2,CASSEPRGLTGELFF,TGTGCCAGCAGTGAACCCAGGGGGCTCACCGGGGAGCTGTTTTTT
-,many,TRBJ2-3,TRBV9,CASSRTGRGTDTQYF,TGTGCCAGCAGCCGTACAGGGAGGGGCACAGATACGCAGTATTTT
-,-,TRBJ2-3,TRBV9,CASSATVTDTQYF,TGTGCCAGCAGCGCTACTGTCACAGATACGCAGTATTTT
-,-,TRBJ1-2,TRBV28,CASTKRNKNYGYTF,TGTGCCAGCACCAAAAGAAACAAAAACTATGGCTACACCTTC
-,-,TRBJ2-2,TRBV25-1,CASSDVMATGELFF,TGTGCCAGCAGTGATGTGATGGCCACCGGGGAGCTGTTTTTT
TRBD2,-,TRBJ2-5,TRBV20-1,CSASQPGLAGTQYF,TGCAGTGCTAGTCAACCGGGACTAGCGGGGACCCAGTACTTC
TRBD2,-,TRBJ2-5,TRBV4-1,CASSRAGTSGKETQYF,TGCGCCAGCAGCCGTGCCGGGACTAGCGGTAAAGAGACCCAGTACTTC
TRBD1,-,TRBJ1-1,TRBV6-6,CASRGGQLNTEAFF,TGTGCCAGCAGGGGGGGACAGTTGAACACTGAAGCTTTCTTT
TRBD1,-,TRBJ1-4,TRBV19,CASSIKGGSNEKLFF,TGTGCCAGTAGTATTAAAGGGGGCAGTAATGAAAAACTGTTTTTT
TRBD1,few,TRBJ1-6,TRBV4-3,CASSQALGTGGTLHF,TGCGCCAGCAGCCAAGCCCTAGGGACAGGGGGGACTCTCCACTTT
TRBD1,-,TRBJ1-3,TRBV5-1,CASSSDRGGNTIYF,TGCGCCAGCAGCTCGGACAGGGGTGGAAACACCATATATTTT
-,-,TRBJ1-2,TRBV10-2,CASRDKGQIYGYTF,TGCGCCAGCAGGGATAAAGGACAGATCTATGGCTACACCTTC
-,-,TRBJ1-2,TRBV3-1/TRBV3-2,CASSLEGGNPNYGYTF,TGTGCCAGCAGCCTTGAGGGGGGGAATCCTAACTATGGCTACACCTTC
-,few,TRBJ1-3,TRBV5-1,CASSPQGIGNTIYF,TGCGCCAGCAGCCCCCAGGGGATCGGAAACACCATATATTTT
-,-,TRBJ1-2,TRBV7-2,CASSVPGYGYTF,TGTGCCAGCAGCGTGCCAGGTTATGGCTACACCTTC
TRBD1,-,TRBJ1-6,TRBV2,CASRETGGSNSPLHF,TGTGCCAGCAGAGAGACAGGGGGTAGTAATTCACCCCTCCACTTT
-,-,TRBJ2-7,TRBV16,CASRQREGSSYEQYF,TGTGCCAGCAGACAGAGAGAAGGGAGCTCCTACGAGCAGTACTTC
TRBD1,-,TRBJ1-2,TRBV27,CASSTTPRRGGGDTF,TGTGCCAGCAGTACGACTCCCCGACGAGGAGGGGGCGACACCTTC
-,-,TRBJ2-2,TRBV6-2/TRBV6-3,CASSYTGPGELFF,TGTGCCAGCAGTTACACAGGGCCCGGGGAGCTGTTTTTT
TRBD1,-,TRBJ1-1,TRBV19,CASSMDPVGQGDEAFF,TGTGCCAGTAGTATGGATCCGGTGGGACAGGGGGATGAAGCTTTCTTT
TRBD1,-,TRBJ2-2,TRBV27,CASSSTDRINTGELFF,TGTGCCAGCAGTTCCACGGACAGGATTAACACCGGGGAGCTGTTTTTT
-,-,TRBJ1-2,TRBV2,CASSVWGAYGYTF,TGTGCCAGCAGTGTATGGGGAGCGTATGGCTACACCTTC
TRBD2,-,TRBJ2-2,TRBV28,CASPHVAGGLLGGELFF,TGTGCCAGCCCCCATGTAGCGGGAGGGCTTCTTGGCGGGGAGCTGTTTTTT
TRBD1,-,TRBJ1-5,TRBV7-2,CASTLALGMTGANQPQHF,TGTGCCAGCACCCTAGCACTCGGCATGACAGGGGCCAATCAGCCCCAGCATTTT
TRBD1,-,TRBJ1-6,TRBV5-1,CASSLKGAGSPLHF,TGCGCCAGCAGCTTGAAGGGGGCTGGTTCACCCCTCCACTTT
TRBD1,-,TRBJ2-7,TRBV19,CASSSGQGGMYEQYF,TGTGCCAGTAGTTCCGGACAGGGGGGGATGTACGAGCAGTACTTC
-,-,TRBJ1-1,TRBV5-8,CASSWTYRSRGTEAFF,TGTGCCAGCAGCTGGACGTACAGGAGTAGAGGTACTGAAGCTTTCTTT
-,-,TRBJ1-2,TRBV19,CASRPQVNYGYTF,TGTGCCAGTAGGCCACAGGTTAACTATGGCTACACCTTC
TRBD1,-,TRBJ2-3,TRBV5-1,CASSLERQGTDTQYF,TGCGCCAGCAGCTTGGAAAGACAGGGGACAGATACGCAGTATTTT
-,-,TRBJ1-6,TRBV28,CASSSAGGVGFNSPLHF,TGTGCCAGCAGTTCCGCGGGGGGGGTCGGCTTTAATTCACCCCTCCACTTT
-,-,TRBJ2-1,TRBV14,CASSRLLAAHNNEQFF,TGTGCCAGCAGCCGGCTTCTAGCAGCCCACAACAATGAGCAGTTCTTC
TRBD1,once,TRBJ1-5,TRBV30,CAWDRGGVNQPQHF,TGTGCCTGGGACAGGGGTGGGGTTAATCAGCCCCAGCATTTT
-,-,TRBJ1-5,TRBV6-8,CASSYSILGLMIFYSNQPQHF,TGTGCCAGCAGTTACTCGATACTAGGCCTCATGATTTTCTATAGCAATCAGCCCCAGCATTTT
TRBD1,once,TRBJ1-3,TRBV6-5,CASGDRASNTIYF,TGTGCCAGCGGGGACAGGGCATCGAACACCATATATTTT
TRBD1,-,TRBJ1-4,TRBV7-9,CASSTWDRGANEKLFF,TGTGCCAGCAGCACCTGGGACAGGGGTGCTAATGAAAAACTGTTTTTT
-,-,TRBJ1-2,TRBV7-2,CASSTRQASYGYTF,TGTGCCAGCAGCACGAGACAGGCTTCCTATGGCTACACCTTC
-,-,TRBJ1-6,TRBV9,CASSVGGSPLHF,TGTGCCAGCAGCGTGGGGGGTTCACCCCTCCACTTT
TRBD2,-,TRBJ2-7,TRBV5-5,CASSLARGGAIHEQYF,TGTGCCAGCAGCTTGGCCCGGGGGGGAGCGATCCACGAGCAGTACTTC
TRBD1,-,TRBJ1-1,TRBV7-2,CASSLAWTGGVMTAFF,TGTGCCAGCAGCTTGGCCTGGACAGGGGGAGTTATGACGGCTTTCTTT
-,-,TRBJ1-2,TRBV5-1,CASSLEGNYGYTF,TGCGCCAGCAGCTTGGAGGGGAACTATGGCTACACCTTC
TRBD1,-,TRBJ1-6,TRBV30,CAWSPFDRGHSPLHF,TGTGCCTGGAGTCCCTTCGACAGGGGGCATTCACCCCTCCACTTT
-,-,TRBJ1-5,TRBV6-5,CASSRVNNQPQHF,TGTGCCAGCAGCAGGGTGAACAATCAGCCCCAGCATTTT